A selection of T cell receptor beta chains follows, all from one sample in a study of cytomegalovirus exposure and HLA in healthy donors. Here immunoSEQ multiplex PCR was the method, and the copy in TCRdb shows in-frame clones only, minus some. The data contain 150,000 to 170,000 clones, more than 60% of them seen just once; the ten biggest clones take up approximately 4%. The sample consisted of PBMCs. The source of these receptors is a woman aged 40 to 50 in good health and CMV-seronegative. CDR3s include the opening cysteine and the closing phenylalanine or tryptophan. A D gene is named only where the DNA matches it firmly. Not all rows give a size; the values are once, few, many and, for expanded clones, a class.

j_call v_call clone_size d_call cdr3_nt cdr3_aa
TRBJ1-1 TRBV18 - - TGTGCCAGCTCACCGGCGACAGGTTCAATGAACACTGAAGCTTTCTTT CASSPATGSMNTEAFF
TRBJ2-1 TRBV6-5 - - TGTGCCGCAGGGTCAAGCTCCTACAATGAGCAGTTCTTC CAAGSSSYNEQFF
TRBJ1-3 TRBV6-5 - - TGTGCCAGCAGTACCGGGTTCCTTGGAAACACCATATATTTT CASSTGFLGNTIYF
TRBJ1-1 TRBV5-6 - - TGTGCCAGCAGCTTGATAGAGACTGAAGCTTTCTTT CASSLIETEAFF
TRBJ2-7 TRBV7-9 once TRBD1 TGTGCCAGCAGTTTTCGACAGGGAAGCTCCTACGAGCAGTACTTC CASSFRQGSSYEQYF
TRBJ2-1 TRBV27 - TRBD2 TGTGCCAGCGATAAACCGGCCGGGAGGGCGGTAGACAATGAGCAGTTCTTC CASDKPAGRAVDNEQFF
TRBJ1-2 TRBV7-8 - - TGTGCCAGCAGCTTAGGGCTGGGGGGACTCTATGGCTACACCTTC CASSLGLGGLYGYTF
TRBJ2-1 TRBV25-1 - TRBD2 TGTGCCAGCAGTGAAGGGGGGGGTAAGGAGCAGTTCTTC CASSEGGGKEQFF
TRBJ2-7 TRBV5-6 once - TGTGCCAGCAACAGGGACTACGAGCAGTACTTC CASNRDYEQYF
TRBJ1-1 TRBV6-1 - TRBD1 TGTGCCAGCAGTGAGCCTGATTGGGACATACAGGGGATTACTGAAGCTTTCTTT CASSEPDWDIQGITEAFF
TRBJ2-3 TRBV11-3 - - TGTGCCAGCAGCCCTAAAAGGGAGATTCCCACAGATACGCAGTATTTT CASSPKREIPTDTQYF
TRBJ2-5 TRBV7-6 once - TGTGCCAGCAGCCTGCGGGGAGAGACCCAGTACTTC CASSLRGETQYF
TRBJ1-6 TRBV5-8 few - TGTGCCAGCAGCTTGGCCGGGCAGGGAAAATCACCCCTCCACTTT CASSLAGQGKSPLHF
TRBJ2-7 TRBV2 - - TGTGCCAGCAGTCCCGGGTCCCCTTTCAGCGAGCAGTACTTC CASSPGSPFSEQYF
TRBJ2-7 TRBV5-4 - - TGTGCCAGCAGCTTGGGCGGGGGCTTAGTCGAGCAGTACTTC CASSLGGGLVEQYF
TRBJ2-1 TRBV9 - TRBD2 TGTGCCAGCTCACGTCAAGGGCTAGCGGGTAATGAGCAGTTCTTC CASSRQGLAGNEQFF
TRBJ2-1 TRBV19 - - TGTGCCAGTAGTACCCCCGGGACTTCCTTATACAATGAGCAGTTCTTC CASSTPGTSLYNEQFF
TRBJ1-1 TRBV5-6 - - TGTGCCAGCAGCGGGCTTGAGGTACAGGGCTGGGACACTGAAGCTTTCTTT CASSGLEVQGWDTEAFF
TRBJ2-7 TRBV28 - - TGTGCCAGCAGCATTGGCTCTGTCTACGAGCAGTACTTC CASSIGSVYEQYF
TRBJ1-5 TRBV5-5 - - TGTGCCAGCAGCCCCGGTAGCAGCTTCAATCAGCCCCAGCATTTT CASSPGSSFNQPQHF
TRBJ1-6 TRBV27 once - TGTGCCAGCCTGAACAGGGATAATTCACCCCTCCACTTT CASLNRDNSPLHF
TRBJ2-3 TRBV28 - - TGTGCCAGCAACCCCCTGAAGGGGGGGGACACAGATACGCAGTATTTT CASNPLKGGDTDTQYF
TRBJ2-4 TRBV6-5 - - TGTGCCAGCAGTTACTCGAGCCTAGCGCGCTCTATTCAGTACTTC CASSYSSLARSIQYF
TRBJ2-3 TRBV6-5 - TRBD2 TGTGCCAGCAGTTACTCGGGGACTAGCGGCACAGATACGCAGTATTTT CASSYSGTSGTDTQYF
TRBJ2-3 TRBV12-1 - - TGTGCCAGCACCTCCCCCAGGGGCCATAGCACAGATACGCAGTATTTT CASTSPRGHSTDTQYF
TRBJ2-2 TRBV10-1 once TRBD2 TGCGCCAGCAGCCCCCGACTAGCGGGAGTACCCGGGGAGCTGTTTTTT CASSPRLAGVPGELFF
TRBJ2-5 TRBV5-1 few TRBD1 TGCGCCAGCAGCTCTGGAGGACAGGGGAAGATGGAGACCCAGTACTTC CASSSGGQGKMETQYF
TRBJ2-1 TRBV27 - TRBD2 TGTGCCAGCATAGGACGGGGGGTAGGTGAGCAGTTCTTC CASIGRGVGEQFF
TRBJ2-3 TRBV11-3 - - TGTGCCAGCAGCTTAGACCCAACTAGCTCCGATACGCAGTATTTT CASSLDPTSSDTQYF